This T cell receptor beta chain was identified during a study of blood T cell repertoires in COVID-19. In its sample, this clone was seen once. Repertoires were generated with immunoSEQ multiplex PCR, while TCRdb's copy carries only in-frame clones and drops some. Seen here are fewer than 350,000 clones, 88% observed once, and the top ten hold approximately 1%. Sequences were obtained from PBMCs or T cells enriched from blood (not recorded which). The sequence came from a woman aged 25 to 39 who had been exposed to COVID-19.

CDR3 region: CASSSTRTVTGGYTF. The DNA for the CDR3 is TGTGCCAGCAGCTCAACGAGGACAGTCACGGGGGGCTACACCTTC. The gene calls are TRBV7-8 and TRBJ1-2, with D perhaps TRBD1 (6 bases). This CDR3 has 15 residues. Trimming cost V 4 bases and J 8 bases, with 20 bases left between them. The germline V gene has CDR1 SGHVS and CDR2 FQNEAQ.